This TCR beta chain originates from a study of blood T cell repertoires in COVID-19. The trim removed 3 bases at V and 2 bases at J, leaving 3 bases unmatched. The length of the CDR3 is 17 residues. The germline gives CDR1 LNHDA, CDR2 SQIVND (reference sequence). Generated by immunoSEQ multiplex PCR, the TCRdb table keeps only in-frame clones and is missing some. The sample contains about 180,000 clones, around 83% of which appear only once. The receptor comes from a woman in her 70s with COVID-19, enrolled during active disease. This rearrangement joins TRBV19 to TRBJ2-2; TRBD2 aligns across 13 bases. The sample taken for sequencing was peripheral blood. This CDR3 reads CASSIWTSGRNTGELFF. CDR3 coding DNA: TGTGCCAGTAGTATCTGGACTAGCGGGAGAAACACCGGGGAGCTGTTTTTT.